This T cell receptor beta chain was identified during a study of T cell responses to AZD1222 COVID-19 vaccine. The study, taken as a whole, reports: Increases in Spike-specific TCR breadth and depth were seen after two AZD1222 doses. There were mostly white British donors and more females than males, and clonal diversity was possibly underestimated.

Produced via immunoSEQ multiplex PCR; TCRdb's table is partial and in-frame only. The sample contains some 100,000 clones, roughly 86% of which appear only once. The trim removed 6 bases at V and 6 bases at J, leaving 9 bases unmatched. The length of the CDR3 is 15 residues. Germline CDR1 reads MNHEY; CDR2 reads SMNVEV (reference sequence). As to this clone: Its antigen is unidentified.

The chain uses TRBV27 and TRBJ1-5, with TRBD1 identical over 9 bases. The sequenced sample was peripheral blood, obtained on day 0 of MenACWY control vaccination. The sequence was obtained from an adult in good health. The CDR3 loop is CASRGSGTGTQPQHF. The CDR3 DNA sequence: TGTGCCAGCAGGGGGTCCGGGACAGGGACTCAGCCCCAGCATTTT.